This T cell receptor (beta chain) stems from a study of blood T cells in healthy people across ages. Study results and caveats: Older age coincided with a roughly linear decline in TCR beta diversity per million T cells. Both higher diversity and more naive CD4+ cells marked long-lived donors when set against aged donors.

This clonotype was recorded at least ten times. What it binds is not known. All donors came from Russia, were Caucasian and healthy, and spanned ages about 6 to 100. It was with a sample-barcoded 5' primer and a J-beta primer mix that a second PCR of roughly 7 to 12 cycles was run. Every single cDNA molecule received a tag from a template-switch adaptor with 12 random nucleotides. TCRdb re-called the 5' RACE reads through MiXCR, storing one row per CDR3 protein. The sample consists of 700,000 or so distinct CDR3 sequences, about 20% of them appearing once. The CDR3 is made up of 15 amino acids. CDR1 is SGHRS and CDR2 is YFSETQ in the germline V gene. Trimming removed 1 base at V and 6 bases at J, with 17 bases between.

The chain links TRBV5-1 to TRBJ2-7, with D uncertain. Source material: blood. This clonotype originated in a man aged 70 or older in good health. DNA for the CDR3: TGCGCCAGCAGCTTGTCTCCCCTCACGACTCGCGAGCAGTACTTC. Translating it yields CASSLSPLTTREQYF.